The 8 T cell receptor beta chains below all came from one sample that was sequenced in a study of blood T cell repertoires in COVID-19 (TCRdb year 2020). To prepare the library, the immunoSEQ multiplex PCR assay was applied. The immuneACCESS repertoire file appears here via TCRdb, limited to in-frame rearrangements. These files lack a portion of the clones; in checked studies, under half of the deficit traces to unresolved V genes, and the cause of the others is not known. The sample table contains about 62,000 clones; only one count was recorded for over 75% of them. The ten most abundant clones make up about 18% of the sample. Sequenced sample: peripheral blood. The origin of the receptors is a woman aged 55-69 years with COVID-19, enrolled during active disease.

CDR3 region: CASSLTTGLQEKLFF. The CDR3 DNA sequence: TGCGCCAGCAGCTTGACGACAGGGTTGCAGGAAAAACTGTTTTTT. The chain couples TRBV5-1 to TRBJ1-4; 7 bases match TRBD1. The ends lost 1 base at V and 8 bases at J; junction bases unmatched: 8. Germline lookup yields CDR1 SGHRS and CDR2 YFSETQ. The CDR3 has 15 amino acids. Variable domain in full (rest from reference TRBV5-1 and TRBJ1-4): KAGVTQTPRYLIKTRGQQVTLSCSPISGHRSVSWYQQTPGQGLQFLFEYFSETQRNKGNFPGRFSGRQFSNSRSEMNVSTLELGDSALYLCASSLTTGLQEKLFFGSGTQLSVL.

This clone was observed once. The genes are TRBV1 and TRBJ2-2; the table names TRBD2, a call not compared with the DNA. TRBV1 is listed as a pseudogene. The CDR3 contains 16 residues. The CDR3 loop is CTSSQDRGKCTGELFF. CDR3 in DNA: TGCACCAGCAGCCAAGATCGGGGGAAATGCACCGGGGAGCTGTTTTTT.

The chain recombines TRBV30 with TRBJ2-5; D perhaps matches TRBD1 (6 bases). Germline values: CDR1 GTSNPN, CDR2 SVGIG (reference sequence). V was clipped by 5 bases and J by 1 base, with 17 bases between them. The CDR3 runs to 15 residues. CDR3 loop: CAWGPDRTAQETQYF. DNA of the CDR3: TGTGCCTGGGGCCCCGATCGGACAGCCCAAGAGACCCAGTACTTC.

V is TRBV27 and J is TRBJ1-5; no reliable D call. Germline-derived CDR1 and CDR2 are MNHEY and SMNVEV (reference sequence). CDR3 length equals 13 residues. V gave up 6 bases and J gave up 4 bases, with 10 bases separating them. CDR3 DNA: TGTGCCAGCAGCTACTTCGAGAATCAGCCCCAGCATTTT. It specifies CASSYFENQPQHF.

V and J are TRBV24-1 and TRBJ1-3, with a possible D match to TRBD1 (5 bases). The CDR3 contains 16 residues. Per the germline V gene, CDR1 is KGHDR and CDR2 is SFDVKD. Trimming left V 4 bases short and J 1 base short, with 13 bases between. In DNA, the CDR3 is TGTGCCACCAGTGAGAAGGGGATAAGTTCTGGAAACACCATATATTTT. Amino acid sequence: CATSEKGISSGNTIYF.

The chain carries TRBV5-4 and TRBJ1-2; D is possibly TRBD1 (5 bases). The CDR3 spans 15 residues. The germline CDR1 and CDR2 sequences are SGHNT and YYREEE (reference sequence). Trimming left V 3 bases short and J 0 bases short, with 12 bases between. The CDR3 loop reads CASSSATGANYGYTF. CDR3 DNA sequence: TGTGCCAGCAGCTCCGCCACAGGAGCTAACTATGGCTACACCTTC.

This chain's CDR3 is CASSIVVAGGYEQYF. Written as DNA, the CDR3 is TGTGCCAGTAGTATAGTGGTAGCGGGAGGATACGAGCAGTACTTC. V gene TRBV19 combines with J gene TRBJ2-7; 10 bases line up with TRBD2. This CDR3 is 15 amino acids long. The V segment lost 1 base and the J segment 4 bases; nucleotides outside the gene matches: 4. The germline CDR1 and CDR2 sequences are LNHDA and SQIVND (reference sequence). Based on the CDR3 plus reference TRBV19 and TRBJ2-7, the full variable domain is DGGITQSPKYLFRKEGQNVTLSCEQNLNHDAMYWYRQDPGQGLRLIYYSQIVNDFQKGDIAEGYSVSREKKESFPLTVTSAQKNPTAFYLCASSIVVAGGYEQYFGPGTRLTVT.

The chain is built from TRBV7-9 and TRBJ1-5, with a tentative D call TRBD1 (5 bases). Germline V lookup: CDR1 SEHNR, CDR2 FQNEAQ (reference sequence). The CDR3 totals 15 residues. Trimming took 5 bases from V and 1 from J, leaving 12 bases between them. CDR3 residues: CASSPVQGSNQPQHF. In DNA, the CDR3 is TGTGCCAGCAGCCCAGTGCAGGGCAGCAATCAGCCCCAGCATTTT.